This TCR beta chain emerged from a study of T cell repertoires in cytomegalovirus infection. Turning to the study itself: CMV epitopes, recently identified HLA-C-restricted and well-studied HLA-B-restricted, were used.

The junction had 10 bases not matched to a gene; V was cut back by 5 bases and J by 6 bases. This CDR3 spans 15 amino acids. From germline, CDR1 is SEHNR and CDR2 FQNEAQ (reference sequence). Findings of the study overall: People with CMV and the relevant HLA were identified by cumulative public TCR beta family frequency. Dominating the ex vivo response were HLA-C-restricted CMV-specific TCR beta clonotypes.

TCRdb redid the calling of the reads with MiXCR, one entry per CDR3 protein. The top ten hold roughly 13% of the sample, which has some 940,000 distinct CDR3 sequences, roughly 30% seen once. This clonotype was seen only a few times. Its antigen is currently unknown. This receptor was identified in a human donor in good health (CMV status not recorded). Some clones in this sample may be carry-over from other donors' samples. The chain has TRBV7-9 and TRBJ1-5; 7 bases match TRBD1. Material: cultured CD8+ T cells from PBMCs, obtained from culture after CMV antigen stimulation. For the CDR3, the DNA is TGTGCCAGCAGCATGACAGGGAACGTAAGTCAGCCCCAGCATTTT. Amino acid sequence: CASSMTGNVSQPQHF.